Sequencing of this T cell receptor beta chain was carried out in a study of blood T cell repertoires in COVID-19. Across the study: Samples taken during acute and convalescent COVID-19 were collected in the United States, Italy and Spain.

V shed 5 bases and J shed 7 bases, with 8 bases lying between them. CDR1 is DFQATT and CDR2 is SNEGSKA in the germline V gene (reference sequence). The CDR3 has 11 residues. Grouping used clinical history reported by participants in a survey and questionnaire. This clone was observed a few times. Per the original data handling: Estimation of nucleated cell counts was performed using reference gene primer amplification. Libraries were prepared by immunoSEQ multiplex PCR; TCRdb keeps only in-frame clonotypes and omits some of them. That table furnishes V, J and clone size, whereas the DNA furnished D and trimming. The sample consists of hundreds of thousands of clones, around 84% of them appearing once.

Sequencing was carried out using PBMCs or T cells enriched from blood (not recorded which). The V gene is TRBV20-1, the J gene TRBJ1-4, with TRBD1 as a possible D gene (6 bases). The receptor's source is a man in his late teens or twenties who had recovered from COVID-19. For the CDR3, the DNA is TGCAGTGCTTGGACAGCTGAAAAACTGTTTTTT. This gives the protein CSAWTAEKLFF.